This T cell receptor beta chain was identified in a study of vaccination effects on CD4 cells after COVID-19. Study context: Participants were given two doses of BNT162b2 or mRNA-1273 vaccine.

General study results and limits: Pronounced clonal contraction occurred in clones induced by infection and by vaccine late after vaccination.

Viral peptide pools were used in the ViraFEST assay to expand antigen-specific CD4+ T cells, and sequencing came afterward. Cells that had been cultured for 10 days were the source of isolated CD4+ T cells. It was between March and December 2020 that the person had a SARS-CoV-2 infection confirmed by PCR. Cultivation was performed at two million PBMC per well with 9 to 10 IU/ml IL-2 and around 10 ug/ml peptides added. Libraries were prepared by immunoSEQ multiplex PCR; TCRdb keeps only in-frame clonotypes and omits some of them. The data contain tens of thousands of clones, 70% to 85% of them singletons. This clone has a single count. What it binds is not known. This sequence originates from a human donor who had a prior SARS-CoV-2 infection. The sequences come from CD4+ T cells from PBMCs cultured with a peptide pool, collected before COVID-19 vaccination.

The CDR3 region has the DNA TGTGCCAGCAGCGAGGGGAATGAAAAACTGTTTTTT. Translating gives CASSEGNEKLFF. The chain is built from TRBV28 and TRBJ1-4, with a weak D call TRBD1 (5 bases). Trimming took 6 bases from V and 5 from J, leaving 7 bases between them. CDR3 length equals 12 residues. Looked up from germline, CDR1 is MDHEN and CDR2 is SYDVKM.